Below, 10 T cell receptor beta chains from the same sample are listed, as sequenced in a study of identical twins (dated by TCRdb to the mid-2010s). The library was produced with 5' RACE. TCRdb names Illumina HiSeq 2000 as the instrument used. The public sequencing data were trimmed at Q25 with fastp and processed into clonotypes with MiXCR by TCRdb, which kept only in-frame beta chains. Entries that share a CDR3 protein sequence are merged under the most common genes and DNA. This sample comprises around 490,000 distinct CDR3 sequences, roughly an eighth of them detected only once. The leading ten clones occupy 0.98% of the sample. These data were also filed under a second study, of yellow fever vaccine responses in identical twins.

The sample consisted of CD4+ T cells sorted from blood. The receptors derive from a woman under 30 in good health.

V and J are TRBV20-1 and TRBJ2-6; D remains ambiguous. Deletions cut 0 bases from V and 0 bases from J, with 15 bases between. The V gene's germline CDR1 is DFQATT and CDR2 SNEGSKA (reference sequence). This CDR3 contains 18 residues. For the CDR3, the DNA is TGCAGTGCTAGAGATCCCATAGGGAAAAGCTCTGGGGCCAACGTCCTGACTTTC. Amino acids: CSARDPIGKSSGANVLTF.

This chain uses TRBV7-9 with TRBJ2-1; D is unresolved. V gave up 5 bases and J gave up 3 bases, with 14 bases separating them. The CDR3 is 15 amino acids. The germline V gene encodes CDR1 SEHNR and CDR2 FQNEAQ (reference sequence). DNA of the CDR3: TGTGCCAGCAGCCAAAAGATTTGGATCTACAATGAGCAGTTCTTC. Translated, it gives CASSQKIWIYNEQFF.

This chain joins TRBV12-3 or TRBV12-4 and TRBJ2-7; TRBD1 matches 7 bases. The length of the CDR3 is 13 residues. The V and J ends lost 6 bases and 3 bases, in that order; junction bases with no gene match: 5. For the CDR3, the DNA is TGTGCCAGCAGAAAACGACAGGGCTACGAGCAGTACTTC. Translating gives CASRKRQGYEQYF.

This clonotype appeared a few times. The chain recombines TRBV12-3 or TRBV12-4 with TRBJ2-1; 10 bases align to TRBD2. This CDR3 is 16 amino acids long. V shed 6 bases, J shed 3 bases, and the junction held 8 bases outside the gene matches. CDR3 nucleotide sequence: TGTGCCAGCAGGTCCGGACTAGCGGAGCACTACAATGAGCAGTTCTTC. Translating gives CASRSGLAEHYNEQFF.

This clonotype was seen only a few times. The CDR3 sequence: CAWSVRAYNEQFF. DNA of the CDR3: TGTGCCTGGAGTGTACGGGCCTACAATGAGCAGTTCTTC. V is TRBV30 and J is TRBJ2-1; D gene unclear. CDR3 length: 13 residues. V shed 0 bases and J shed 2 bases, with 5 bases lying between them. Germline V lookup: CDR1 GTSNPN, CDR2 SVGIG (reference sequence).

The chain carries TRBV5-1 and TRBJ1-4; D not resolved. V dropped 0 bases and J dropped 4 bases, with 16 bases sitting between them. From germline, CDR1 is SGHRS and CDR2 YFSETQ. The CDR3 covers 17 residues. The CDR3 here is CASSLEWLGSLNEKLFF. The CDR3 coding sequence is TGCGCCAGCAGCTTGGAGTGGCTTGGCAGCCTTAATGAAAAACTGTTTTTT.

V usage is TRBV7-9 and J usage is TRBJ2-7; no definite D call. The CDR3 loop spans 16 amino acids. Per germline, CDR1 SEHNR and CDR2 FQNEAQ (reference sequence). Trimming stripped 4 bases from V and 9 bases from J, with 25 bases between. The DNA of the CDR3 is TGTGCCAGCAGCTCCAGTGGTGGGCGTTCCCTACGAGTGCAGTACTTC. Protein: CASSSSGGRSLRVQYF.

This rearrangement joins TRBV7-2 to TRBJ2-7; the D gene is possibly TRBD1 (5 bases). Looked up from germline, CDR1 is SGHTA and CDR2 is FQGNSA. The CDR3 has 14 amino acids. Trimming shortened V by 5 bases and J by 4 bases, and 15 bases separated the two germline ends. Written as DNA, the CDR3 is TGTGCCAGCAGCCCCTTAGCCAGGGCTTACGAGCAGTACTTC. Its protein product is CASSPLARAYEQYF.

This clonotype was recorded at least ten times. This chain links TRBV7-6 with TRBJ2-7, with TRBD2 matching 13 bases. The CDR3 totals 15 residues. Germline CDR1 is SGHVS and CDR2 is FNYEAQ. Trimming took 5 bases from V and 4 from J; bases not matched to a gene: 5. CDR3 in amino acids: CASSRGLAGIYEQYF. The DNA for the CDR3 is TGTGCCAGCAGCCGGGGACTAGCGGGAATTTACGAGCAGTACTTC.

This clonotype occurred a few times. The chain's CDR3 is CSVGDSSYNSPLHF. DNA of the CDR3: TGCAGCGTAGGAGACAGCTCCTATAATTCACCCCTCCACTTT. The chain is built from TRBV29-1 and TRBJ1-6, with a tentative D call TRBD1 (5 bases). The CDR3 runs to 14 residues. The germline gives CDR1 SQVTM, CDR2 ANQGSEA. The ends were cut back, 6 bases at V and 0 bases at J, with 9 bases in the middle.